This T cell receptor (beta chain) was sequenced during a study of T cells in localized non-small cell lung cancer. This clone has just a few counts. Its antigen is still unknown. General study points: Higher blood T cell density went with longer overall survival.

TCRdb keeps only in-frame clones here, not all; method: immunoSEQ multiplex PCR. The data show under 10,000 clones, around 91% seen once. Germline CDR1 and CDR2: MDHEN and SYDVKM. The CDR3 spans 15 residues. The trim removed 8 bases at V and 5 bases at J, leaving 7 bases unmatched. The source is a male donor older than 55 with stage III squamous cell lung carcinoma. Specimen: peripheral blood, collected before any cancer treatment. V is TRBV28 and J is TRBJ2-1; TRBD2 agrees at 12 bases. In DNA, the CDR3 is TGTGCCAGCGCCCACCTAGCGGGGGGGAACAATGAGCAGTTCTTC. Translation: CASAHLAGGNNEQFF.